The 16 T cell receptor beta chains reported below all come from one sample, sequenced in a study of T cell repertoires in ileal Crohn's disease. Method: immunoSEQ multiplex PCR; TCRdb's copy keeps in-frame clones and lacks some. The data hold 2,500 to 3,500 clones, with around 88% observed a single time. Regarding time point: neoterminal ileum biopsy at postoperative endoscopy, about 6 months after surgery. Sequencing was performed on ileal tissue. The receptor source for this set is an adult with Crohn's disease.

The chain uses TRBV5-1 and TRBJ1-2; D may be TRBD1 (5 bases). Trimming removed 4 bases at V and 4 bases at J, with 17 bases between. The CDR3 extends over 15 amino acids. From germline, CDR1 is SGHRS and CDR2 YFSETQ. The CDR3 nucleotides are TGCGCCAGCAGCGGCGGGGGTTCGGACGGCTATGGCTACACCTTC. This encodes CASSGGGSDGYGYTF.

This chain links TRBV29-1 with TRBJ2-3; TRBD2 is a possible D gene (5 bases). Trimming cost V 6 bases and J 3 bases, with 10 bases left between them. The CDR3 covers 12 residues. The germline V gene has CDR1 SQVTM and CDR2 ANQGSEA. The CDR3 sequence is CSVDEGTDTQYF. In nucleotides, the CDR3 is TGCAGCGTAGATGAGGGAACAGATACGCAGTATTTT.

The chain uses TRBV5-6 and TRBJ1-5; TRBD1 might be the D (6 bases). CDR1 is SGHDT and CDR2 is YYEEEE in the germline V gene. The CDR3 runs to 15 residues. V was pared by 0 bases and J by 9 bases, with 16 bases between. CDR3 protein: CASSLGNRQAGPQHF. Here the CDR3 DNA reads TGTGCCAGCAGCTTGGGGAACAGACAGGCTGGGCCCCAGCATTTT.

The J gene is TRBJ2-5, the V gene TRBV5-1; 10 nucleotides line up with TRBD1. The germline CDR1 and CDR2 sequences are SGHRS and YFSETQ. This CDR3 has 16 residues. The J segment lost 5 bases and the V segment lost 4 bases, leaving 11 bases of the junction unmatched. Here the CDR3 reads CASSIGTGEIGETQYF. CDR3 nucleotide sequence: TGCGCCAGCAGCATAGGGACAGGGGAGATTGGGGAGACCCAGTACTTC.

The chain is built from TRBV29-1 and TRBJ2-1; 10 bases are a match to TRBD1. V was clipped by 6 bases and J by 5 bases; unmatched bases: 10. The CDR3 runs 15 residues. Germline CDR1 and CDR2: SQVTM and ANQGSEA. The DNA for the CDR3 is TGCAGCGTAGAGACCGGGACAGGGGCAGACAATGAGCAGTTCTTC. Encoded protein: CSVETGTGADNEQFF.

Of note for this clone: Other DNA sequences in this sample translate to the same CDR3. V is TRBV30 and J is TRBJ1-2; D uncertain. The ends were cut back, 0 bases at V and 2 bases at J, with 10 bases in the middle. Germline V CDR1 and CDR2: GTSNPN, SVGIG (reference sequence). This CDR3 has 14 amino acids. The CDR3 nucleotides read TGTGCCTGGAGTGTCCTAGGGAGGAACTATGGCTACACCTTC. Its protein product is CAWSVLGRNYGYTF.

The V call is TRBV19, the J call TRBJ1-5; possible D gene TRBD1, 5 bases. CDR1 and CDR2 (germline): LNHDA, SQIVND (reference sequence). The CDR3 has 16 residues. Between the trimmed V and J ends, which lost 1 base and 0 bases, there was a span of 10 bases. The CDR3 coding sequence is TGTGCCAGTAGTATAGGAGAAACAGGTAGCAATCAGCCCCAGCATTTT. It is translated as CASSIGETGSNQPQHF.

The chain combines TRBV19 with TRBJ1-2, with 8 bases matching TRBD1. CDR3 length: 13 amino acids. With 6 bases clipped from V and 5 bases from J, the junction kept 5 bases outside the gene matches. In germline, CDR1 is LNHDA, CDR2 SQIVND (reference sequence). CDR3 sequence (DNA): TGTGCCAGTAGACCGGGACAGGCTTATGGCTACACCTTC. Protein product: CASRPGQAYGYTF.

This clone occurred once. The V gene is TRBV4-1, the J gene TRBJ1-2; the D is unclear. With 0 bases removed from V and 7 bases from J, the gap between germline ends came to 15 bases. This CDR3 has 15 residues. From germline, CDR1 is MGHRA and CDR2 YSYEKL. In nucleotides, the CDR3 is TGCGCCAGCAGCCAAGATCGCGGCAGAACTGTTGGCTACACCTTC. Translating gives CASSQDRGRTVGYTF.

V usage is TRBV19 and J usage is TRBJ2-7, with 9 bases lining up with TRBD1. Germline trimming cut 3 bases from V and 4 bases from J; bases unmatched to any gene: 4. Germline CDR1 reads LNHDA; CDR2 reads SQIVND (reference sequence). The CDR3 sequence is 14 residues long. For the CDR3, the DNA is TGTGCCAGTAGTATTGACAGGGGGGGTTACGAGCAGTACTTC. Amino acid sequence: CASSIDRGGYEQYF.

This chain connects TRBV2 to TRBJ1-1; unclear D gene. With 1 base removed from V and 5 bases from J, the gap between germline ends came to 11 bases. This CDR3 has 14 residues. Germline assignment: CDR1 SNHLY and CDR2 FYNNEI. The CDR3 here is CASSEGPRVTEAFF. As DNA, the CDR3 is TGTGCCAGCAGTGAAGGGCCTCGGGTTACTGAAGCTTTCTTT.

The genes are TRBV6-1 and TRBJ1-2, with a possible D match to TRBD1 (6 bases). Germline V gene sequence: CDR1 MNHNS, CDR2 SASEGT. Trimming took off 3 bases at V and 5 bases at J, with 13 bases between the two ends. This CDR3 spans 14 amino acids. In DNA form, the CDR3 reads TGTGCCAGCAGTGAGGTAGCAGGGGTTTATGGCTACACCTTC. Protein sequence: CASSEVAGVYGYTF.

CDR3 region: CAVKGQGPAYEQYF. CDR3 sequence (DNA): TGTGCCGTGAAGGGACAGGGGCCCGCCTACGAGCAGTACTTC. This chain connects TRBV6-5 to TRBJ2-7, with 10 bases aligning to TRBD1. This CDR3 has 14 amino acids. Germline lookup yields CDR1 MNHEY and CDR2 SVGAGI. V lost 11 bases, J lost 2 bases, and 9 bases stayed unmatched.

V usage is TRBV29-1 and J usage is TRBJ1-2, with D maybe TRBD1 (6 bases). The germline V gene has CDR1 SQVTM and CDR2 ANQGSEA. The CDR3 loop spans 12 amino acids. V was clipped by 7 bases and J by 4 bases, with 13 bases between them. CDR3 amino acids: CSGVQGPYGYTF. The DNA for the CDR3 is TGCAGCGGTGTACAGGGCCCCTATGGCTACACCTTC.

The rearrangement links TRBV15 to TRBJ2-7; TRBD1 agrees at 9 bases. The trim removed 6 bases at V and 2 bases at J, leaving 11 bases unmatched. The CDR3 has 16 amino acids. Germline CDR1 is LNHNV and CDR2 is YYDKDF (reference sequence). The CDR3 nucleotides are TGTGCCACCAGACCCGATGACAGGGGGAATACCTACGAGCAGTACTTC. This translates into CATRPDDRGNTYEQYF.

J is TRBJ1-2 and V is TRBV11-2, with a tentative D call TRBD1 (6 bases). CDR1 SGHAT and CDR2 FQNNGV come from the germline V gene. V was shortened by 2 bases and J by 5 bases, with 18 bases between the two germline ends. This CDR3 contains 16 residues. CDR3 nucleotides: TGTGCCAGCAGCTTAATGCCGGACAGCATGCAATATGGCTACACCTTC. This translates into CASSLMPDSMQYGYTF.